The 19 T cell receptor beta chains below come from one sample, sequenced in a study of T-cell reconstitution after alpha-beta-depleted transplantation in children. Preparation of the TCRbeta library involved a method that used unique molecular identifiers. One entry per CDR3 protein, called by TCRdb with MiXCR from the PCR reads. The sample shows hundreds of thousands of distinct CDR3 sequences, 10% to 15% of them seen only once. The material was PBMCs, obtained before TCRalphabeta/CD19-depleted stem cell transplant. Receptors were obtained from a girl aged 2-9 years with congenital amegakaryocytic thrombocytopenia, due to receive a stem cell transplant.

Details on this clonotype: A much larger clone is a single base away; this may be a read error. The chain recombines TRBV6-1 with TRBJ1-5, with D unresolved. Germline V gives CDR1 MNHNS, CDR2 SASEGT. This CDR3 spans 13 amino acids. V was pared by 11 bases and J by 6 bases, with 17 bases between. Here the CDR3 DNA reads TGTGCCCGCGGAGAGGTGTCGGGTCAGCCCCAGCATTTT. Protein sequence: CARGEVSGQPQHF.

This clonotype was recorded many times. This chain joins TRBV7-2 and TRBJ2-1; 12 bases fit TRBD1. The CDR3 runs to 15 residues. V gave up 4 bases and J gave up 6 bases; unmatched junction bases: 4. The germline V gene has CDR1 SGHTA and CDR2 FQGNSA. The chain's CDR3 is CASSWGQGAFNEQFF. The CDR3 region has the DNA TGTGCCAGCAGCTGGGGACAGGGGGCTTTCAATGAGCAGTTCTTC.

At least ten counts were recorded for this clonotype. The genes are TRBV20-1 and TRBJ2-1; no firm D call. Per germline, CDR1 DFQATT and CDR2 SNEGSKA (reference sequence). V was clipped by 3 bases and J by 10 bases, with 16 bases between them. The CDR3 is 13 residues long. This chain's CDR3 is CSASFLSGREQFF. The CDR3 region has the DNA TGCAGTGCTAGTTTTCTATCCGGTCGGGAGCAGTTCTTC.

This clonotype was recorded at least ten times. The chain links TRBV28 to TRBJ2-7, with 7 bases identical to TRBD2. Germline-derived CDR1 and CDR2 are MDHEN and SYDVKM. This CDR3 is built from 15 residues. J lost 1 base, V lost 5 bases, and 8 bases had no gene match. Here the CDR3 DNA reads TGTGCCAGCAGTACTACTAGCGCGAAGTCCTACGAGCAGTACTTC. This sequence encodes CASSTTSAKSYEQYF. Combining the CDR3 with reference TRBV28 and TRBJ2-7 gives the whole variable domain DVKVTQSSRYLVKRTGEKVFLECVQDMDHENMFWYRQDPGLGLRLIYFSYDVKMKEKGDIPEGYSVSREKKERFSLILESASTNQTSMYLCASSTTSAKSYEQYFGPGTRLTVT.

V gene TRBV27 combines with J gene TRBJ1-4, with D uncertain. V was pared by 3 bases and J by 4 bases, with 3 bases between. Germline V lookup: CDR1 MNHEY, CDR2 SMNVEV (reference sequence). The CDR3 covers 12 residues. The CDR3 reads CASSFGNEKLFF. In nucleotides, the CDR3 is TGTGCCAGCAGTTTTGGTAATGAAAAACTGTTTTTT. Supplemented by reference TRBV27 and TRBJ1-4, the full variable domain reads EAQVTQNPRYLITVTGKKLTVTCSQNMNHEYMSWYRQDPGLGLRQIYYSMNVEVTDKGDVPEGYKVSRKEKRNFPLILESPSPNQTSLYFCASSFGNEKLFFGSGTQLSVL.

In its sample, this clonotype was seen many times. This chain uses TRBV20-1 with TRBJ1-1; D is possibly TRBD1 (6 bases). The CDR3 length is 9 residues. Germline V gene data show CDR1 as DFQATT and CDR2 as SNEGSKA (reference sequence). Here the CDR3 reads CSPKGVAFF. DNA of the CDR3: TGCAGCCCCAAGGGGGTTGCTTTCTTT.

There are many counts of this clonotype. The chain joins TRBV5-1 to TRBJ2-4, with D tentatively TRBD2 (5 bases). Germline lookup yields CDR1 SGHRS and CDR2 YFSETQ. V was trimmed by 0 bases and J by 0 bases, leaving 13 bases between them. This CDR3 region has 17 residues. CDR3 sequence reads: CASSLALGSRAKNIQYF. CDR3 DNA sequence: TGCGCCAGCAGCTTGGCCCTTGGGAGTCGAGCCAAAAACATTCAGTACTTC. The whole variable domain, filled in from reference TRBV5-1 and TRBJ2-4, reads KAGVTQTPRYLIKTRGQQVTLSCSPISGHRSVSWYQQTPGQGLQFLFEYFSETQRNKGNFPGRFSGRQFSNSRSEMNVSTLELGDSALYLCASSLALGSRAKNIQYFGAGTRLSVL.

The chain recombines TRBV10-1 with TRBJ2-7, with D possibly being TRBD2 (6 bases). This CDR3 spans 13 amino acids. Germline values: CDR1 WNHNN, CDR2 SYGVQD (reference sequence). Trimming stripped 6 bases from V and 3 bases from J, with 12 bases between. The chain's CDR3 is CASSVGTLYEQYF. The CDR3 nucleotides read TGCGCCAGCAGCGTCGGGACTCTCTACGAGCAGTACTTC.

With regard to this clonotype: This may come from a read error, since a much larger clone is one base off. The V and J genes are TRBV29-1 and TRBJ1-4, with D maybe TRBD1 (5 bases). CDR1 is SQVTM, CDR2 ANQGSEA, per germline. This CDR3 is 12 amino acids long. The CDR3 sequence is CRVGAVNEKLFF. In DNA, the CDR3 is TGCCGCGTTGGGGCAGTCAATGAAAAACTGTTTTTT.

This clonotype was seen ten or more times. The rearrangement uses TRBV6-1 and TRBJ2-3; 7 bases are a match to TRBD1. The CDR3 spans 16 residues. V lost 2 bases and J lost 1; bases outside the gene matches: 6. Germline CDR1 MNHNS, CDR2 SASEGT. CDR3 bases: TGTGCCAGCAGTGAAATTCGCGGACAGGGCACAGATACGCAGTATTTT. This codes for CASSEIRGQGTDTQYF.

In this sample, this clonotype turned up a few times. The genes are TRBV2 and TRBJ2-2; 7 bases are a match to TRBD1. The CDR3 runs 16 residues. The junction had 8 bases not matched to a gene; V was cut back by 6 bases and J by 1 base. The germline gives CDR1 SNHLY, CDR2 FYNNEI. Here the CDR3 DNA reads TGTGCCAGCAGAGGGAACAGGGGTCGGAACACCGGGGAGCTGTTTTTT. As protein: CASRGNRGRNTGELFF.

This clonotype was observed a few times. V and J are TRBV5-1 and TRBJ2-1, with TRBD2 matching over 11 bases. Unmatched junction bases numbered 9, after V lost 4 bases and J lost 6 bases. CDR3 size: 16 residues. The V gene's germline CDR1 is SGHRS and CDR2 YFSETQ. CDR3 protein: CASSPETSGTPNEQFF. The CDR3 DNA reads as TGCGCCAGCAGCCCAGAGACTAGCGGGACTCCCAATGAGCAGTTCTTC.

The sample holds many counts of this clonotype. The chain combines TRBV4-1 with TRBJ2-1; D is uncertain. This CDR3 region has 14 residues. V gave up 0 bases and J gave up 6 bases, with 9 bases separating them. Germline loops: CDR1 MGHRA, CDR2 YSYEKL. CDR3 DNA: TGCGCCAGCAGCCAAGAGCGGCAATCCAATGAGCAGTTCTTC. The encoded protein is CASSQERQSNEQFF.

This clonotype was observed many times. The V and J genes are TRBV20-1 and TRBJ2-3, with TRBD2 matching over 8 bases. Germline lookup yields CDR1 DFQATT and CDR2 SNEGSKA (reference sequence). The CDR3 runs 14 residues. The J segment lost 3 bases and the V segment lost 5 bases, leaving 7 bases of the junction unmatched. In DNA form, the CDR3 reads TGCAGTGCTCGCCACGGCGGGAGGACAGATACGCAGTATTTT. It specifies CSARHGGRTDTQYF.

The sample holds many counts of this clonotype. The rearrangement links TRBV6-5 to TRBJ2-7; D uncertain. This CDR3 has 14 amino acids. Germline V CDR1 and CDR2: MNHEY, SVGAGI. V was shortened by 2 bases and J by 1 base, with 9 bases between the two germline ends. In DNA, the CDR3 is TGTGCCAGCAGTTACGAGGTCCGTTCCTACGAGCAGTACTTC. It encodes CASSYEVRSYEQYF.

This clonotype was counted ten times or more. The V gene is TRBV29-1, the J gene TRBJ1-2; maybe TRBD1 (5 bases). This CDR3 contains 13 residues. The germline V and J ends were trimmed by 7 bases and 1 base, with 13 bases remaining between them. Germline assignment: CDR1 SQVTM and CDR2 ANQGSEA. This chain's CDR3 is CSAQGVLNYGYTF. CDR3 nucleotides: TGCAGCGCCCAGGGAGTCCTTAACTATGGCTACACCTTC.

The chain recombines TRBV12-3 or TRBV12-4 with TRBJ2-7; the match to TRBD2 covers 7 bases. The CDR3 is made up of 15 amino acids. V shed 6 bases and J 3 bases; nucleotides not matched to a gene: 11. The CDR3 region has the DNA TGTGCCAGCAGCCCCGGGTGGCTAGCGGACTACGAGCAGTACTTC. It specifies CASSPGWLADYEQYF.

This clonotype was recorded at least ten times. V usage is TRBV21-1 and J usage is TRBJ2-1; the table's D call of TRBD1 was not tested on the DNA. TRBV21-1 is recorded as a pseudogene. The CDR3 length is 16 residues. The CDR3 protein is CASSKYRGRTHNEQFF. Here the CDR3 DNA reads TGTGCCAGCAGCAAATACAGGGGGCGAACCCACAATGAGCAGTTCTTC.

This clonotype was recorded many times. V usage is TRBV20-1 and J usage is TRBJ2-7; possibly TRBD1 for D (6 bases). V shed 4 bases and J shed 2 bases, with 15 bases lying between them. Germline V gene sequence: CDR1 DFQATT, CDR2 SNEGSKA (reference sequence). The CDR3 has 14 amino acids. Here the CDR3 DNA reads TGCAGTGCTACCCAAACAGGGCTTCCCTACGAGCAGTACTTC. This encodes CSATQTGLPYEQYF.